Following are 32 T cell receptor beta chains from one sample sequenced in a study of CD8 T cells in Susac syndrome. Random-hexamer reverse transcription was applied to about 0.45 to 1 ug RNA. TCRdb fed the immunoSEQ multiplex PCR reads into MiXCR, producing one record per CDR3 protein. The data show about 90,000 distinct CDR3 sequences, roughly 93% seen once. The sequencing sample was made of CD8+ T cells from PBMCs. The receptors originated from a human donor in good health.

CDR3 in amino acids: CASSPDPDRTGELFF. CDR3 in DNA: TGTGCCAGCAGCCCAGACCCCGACAGAACCGGGGAGCTGTTTTTT. The chain couples TRBV9 to TRBJ2-2, with D tentatively TRBD1 (5 bases). The CDR3 is 15 amino acids. CDR1 is SGDLS, CDR2 YYNGEE, per germline. V was trimmed by 4 bases and J by 5 bases, leaving 15 bases between them.

V gene TRBV5-1 combines with J gene TRBJ2-7; a weak D match, TRBD1 (6 bases). The ends were cut back, 3 bases at V and 2 bases at J, with 9 bases in the middle. Germline V CDR1 and CDR2: SGHRS, YFSETQ. The CDR3 covers 13 residues. In DNA form, the CDR3 reads TGCGCCAGCAGCTCTACAGGGACCTACGAGCAGTACTTC. It codes for CASSSTGTYEQYF. Full variable domain (remainder filled in from reference TRBV5-1 and TRBJ2-7): KAGVTQTPRYLIKTRGQQVTLSCSPISGHRSVSWYQQTPGQGLQFLFEYFSETQRNKGNFPGRFSGRQFSNSRSEMNVSTLELGDSALYLCASSSTGTYEQYFGPGTRLTVT.

The V call is TRBV27, the J call TRBJ2-7; 10 positions match TRBD2. The CDR3 runs 15 residues. Germline assignment: CDR1 MNHEY and CDR2 SMNVEV (reference sequence). V lost 2 bases and J lost 3; bases outside the gene matches: 4. In DNA, the CDR3 is TGTGCCAGCAGTTTAGGTAGCGGGGGGAGCTACGAGCAGTACTTC. Amino acids: CASSLGSGGSYEQYF.

The V call is TRBV27, the J call TRBJ2-5; TRBD2 might be the D (5 bases). This CDR3 has 14 amino acids. V was cut by 3 bases and J by 4 bases, with 12 bases left in between. Germline V gives CDR1 MNHEY, CDR2 SMNVEV (reference sequence). Written as DNA, the CDR3 is TGTGCCAGCAGTTTGAGGCTAGGACTAGAGACCCAGTACTTC. Amino acids: CASSLRLGLETQYF.

This clonotype was picked up one time. The chain uses TRBV7-6 and TRBJ2-2; perhaps TRBD2 as D (7 bases). This CDR3 contains 15 residues. Trimming left V 8 bases short and J 1 base short, with 14 bases between. CDR1 and CDR2 (germline): SGHVS, FNYEAQ. CDR3 loop: CASDVGGRNTGELFF. CDR3 in DNA: TGTGCCAGCGACGTCGGGGGGCGGAACACCGGGGAGCTGTTTTTT.

This clonotype was detected once. The genes are TRBV4-1 and TRBJ2-1; 8 nucleotides line up with TRBD2. CDR1 MGHRA and CDR2 YSYEKL come from the germline V gene. V was clipped by 4 bases and J by 4 bases; unmatched bases: 9. The CDR3 is made up of 16 amino acids. CDR3 sequence reads: CASSPLGGGGYNEQFF. The CDR3 DNA is TGCGCCAGCAGCCCCCTGGGGGGCGGGGGGTACAATGAGCAGTTCTTC.

The genes are TRBV4-2 and TRBJ2-5; D not certain. V dropped 0 bases and J dropped 4 bases, with 6 bases sitting between them. CDR3 length equals 13 residues. CDR1 is LGHNA and CDR2 is YNFKEQ in the germline V gene. The CDR3 loop is CASSQDRAETQYF. DNA of the CDR3: TGTGCCAGCAGCCAAGATCGGGCAGAGACCCAGTACTTC.

This rearrangement joins TRBV6-6 to TRBJ2-3; 11 bases line up with TRBD1. The J segment lost 5 bases and the V segment lost 10 bases, leaving 8 bases of the junction unmatched. Germline-derived CDR1 and CDR2 are MNHNY and SVGAGI (reference sequence). This CDR3 comprises 14 residues. CDR3 coding DNA: TGTGCCACCGAAGGACAGGGGGCGCAAGATACGCAGTATTTT. Its translation is CATEGQGAQDTQYF.

The genes are TRBV3-1 and TRBJ1-1; maybe TRBD1 (5 bases). Germline assignment: CDR1 LGHDT and CDR2 YNNKEL (reference sequence). CDR3 length: 14 residues. Between the trimmed V and J ends, which lost 4 bases and 1 base, there was a span of 10 bases. CDR3 nucleotide sequence: TGTGCCAGCAGCCCCCGGGACTGGAACACTGAAGCTTTCTTT. Protein: CASSPRDWNTEAFF.

The chain has TRBV6-5 and TRBJ1-2, with D unresolved. V lost 7 bases to trimming and J lost 8 bases, with 17 bases between them. Germline CDR1 reads MNHEY; CDR2 reads SVGAGI. The CDR3 covers 13 residues. CDR3 residues: CASISLVLRGYTF. In DNA form, the CDR3 reads TGTGCCAGCATCTCCCTGGTTTTGCGCGGCTACACCTTC.

The V call is TRBV12-5, the J call TRBJ2-7; D remains unclear. Trimming left V 6 bases short and J 4 bases short, with 10 bases between. The CDR3 loop spans 12 amino acids. The germline V gene encodes CDR1 LGHNT and CDR2 FRNRAP. CDR3 amino acids: CASGLALYEQYF. The CDR3 DNA sequence: TGTGCTAGTGGCCTTGCCCTATACGAGCAGTACTTC. Full variable domain (outside the CDR3, taken from reference TRBV12-5 and TRBJ2-7): DARVTQTPRHKVTEMGQEVTMRCQPILGHNTVFWYRQTMMQGLELLAYFRNRAPLDDSGMPKDRFSAEMPDATLATLKIQPSEPRDSAVYFCASGLALYEQYFGPGTRLTVT.

This chain uses TRBV19 with TRBJ1-2; D might be TRBD1 (6 bases). CDR1 is LNHDA, CDR2 SQIVND, per germline (reference sequence). V was trimmed by 5 bases and J by 4 bases, leaving 14 bases between them. The CDR3 has 14 residues. The CDR3 region has the DNA TGTGCCAGTAGTCCCGGGACATTGATCTATGGCTACACCTTC. This translates into CASSPGTLIYGYTF.

The V call is TRBV11-2, the J call TRBJ2-5, with D perhaps matching TRBD2 (6 bases). V dropped 4 bases and J dropped 1 base, with 13 bases sitting between them. The CDR3 spans 15 residues. The germline V gene encodes CDR1 SGHAT and CDR2 FQNNGV. The CDR3 DNA follows: TGTGCCAGCAGCTATCTCTACGGGGGCCAAGAGACCCAGTACTTC. The encoded protein is CASSYLYGGQETQYF.

The chain has TRBV12-3 or TRBV12-4 and TRBJ2-3, with D unresolved. V gave up 8 bases and J gave up 4 bases, with 7 bases separating them. The CDR3 is 11 residues long. CDR3 sequence reads: CASSPSDTQYF. For the CDR3, the DNA is TGTGCCAGCTCCCCCTCAGATACGCAGTATTTT.

This clonotype was observed once. V usage is TRBV30 and J usage is TRBJ1-2; no reliable D call. The V gene's germline CDR1 is GTSNPN and CDR2 SVGIG (reference sequence). With 1 base removed from V and 0 bases from J, the gap between germline ends came to 6 bases. The CDR3 loop spans 13 amino acids. CDR3 bases: TGTGCCTGGAGTGCCGGAACTAACTATGGCTACACCTTC. This sequence encodes CAWSAGTNYGYTF.

A single count supports this clonotype. This sequence joins TRBV9 and TRBJ1-2; D is unclear. V dropped 5 bases and J dropped 4 bases, with 15 bases sitting between them. Per the germline V gene, CDR1 is SGDLS and CDR2 is YYNGEE. The CDR3 has 14 amino acids. The CDR3 region is CASSPSGIVYGYTF. The CDR3 coding sequence is TGTGCCAGCAGTCCCTCGGGTATCGTCTATGGCTACACCTTC.

The J gene is TRBJ1-3, the V gene TRBV20-1, with 9 positions matching TRBD1. V trimming: 3 bases; J trimming: 0 bases; junction bases outside the gene matches: 9. Germline CDR1 reads DFQATT; CDR2 reads SNEGSKA (reference sequence). The CDR3 extends over 17 amino acids. CDR3 bases: TGCAGTGCTAGTCCTGGGACAGGGAAACTCTCTGGAAACACCATATATTTT. This translates into CSASPGTGKLSGNTIYF.

The CDR3 DNA is TGTGCCAGCACCCGGACTAGCTTCAGCACAGATACGCAGTATTTT. This translates into CASTRTSFSTDTQYF. The V and J genes are TRBV2 and TRBJ2-3; 8 bases match TRBD2. CDR3 size: 15 residues. V lost 7 bases and J lost 0; bases outside the gene matches: 6. Germline lookup yields CDR1 SNHLY and CDR2 FYNNEI.

This rearrangement joins TRBV29-1 to TRBJ2-1; 7 positions agree with TRBD2. This CDR3 comprises 14 residues. Germline assignment: CDR1 SQVTM and CDR2 ANQGSEA. V dropped 0 bases and J dropped 3; count of bases not matched to a gene: 2. In DNA, the CDR3 is TGCAGCGTTGAAGATTCGGGGGGCTACAATGAGCAGTTCTTC. It yields the protein CSVEDSGGYNEQFF.

The gene calls are TRBV19 and TRBJ2-2, with 11 bases that match TRBD2. CDR3 size: 16 residues. V lost 3 bases, J lost 4 bases, and 4 bases stayed unmatched. Germline CDR1 is LNHDA and CDR2 is SQIVND (reference sequence). The CDR3 DNA reads TGTGCCAGTAGTATCCCCCTAGCGGGGGGCACCGGGGAGCTGTTTTTT. It translates to CASSIPLAGGTGELFF.

The rearrangement uses TRBV5-1 and TRBJ2-7; 12 positions match TRBD2. The CDR3 totals 15 residues. Germline V gene sequence: CDR1 SGHRS, CDR2 YFSETQ. Trimming cost V 2 bases and J 4 bases; bases outside gene matches: 4. CDR3 in amino acids: CASSFATSGGYEQYF. For the CDR3, the DNA is TGCGCCAGCAGCTTCGCGACTAGCGGGGGTTACGAGCAGTACTTC.

The rearrangement uses TRBV3-1 and TRBJ2-1, with TRBD2 matching over 8 bases. The CDR3 is made up of 16 amino acids. V shed 0 bases and J 8 bases; nucleotides not matched to a gene: 9. Germline lookup yields CDR1 LGHDT and CDR2 YNNKEL (reference sequence). The CDR3 bases are TGTGCCAGCAGCCAAGATCTGATCGGGGGGGCTTATGAGCAGTTCTTC. Amino acids: CASSQDLIGGAYEQFF.

The chain uses TRBV4-1 and TRBJ1-5, with a weak D call TRBD1 (5 bases). CDR1 and CDR2 (germline): MGHRA, YSYEKL. The CDR3 length is 16 residues. With 0 bases removed from V and 7 bases from J, the gap between germline ends came to 16 bases. The CDR3 spells CASSQEAGVLGQPQHF. CDR3 DNA: TGCGCCAGCAGCCAAGAAGCGGGGGTCCTCGGGCAGCCCCAGCATTTT.

The chain joins TRBV29-1 to TRBJ1-1; D gene uncertain. The CDR3 sequence is 12 residues long. CDR1 SQVTM and CDR2 ANQGSEA come from the germline V gene. V lost 7 bases and J 4 bases, leaving 13 bases between the germline ends. This CDR3 is CSATLGITEAFF. The CDR3 nucleotides are TGCAGCGCTACATTAGGGATCACTGAAGCTTTCTTT.

The sample holds one count of this clonotype. The chain has TRBV28 and TRBJ2-2; 7 positions agree with TRBD1. The ends lost 7 bases at V and 5 bases at J; junction bases unmatched: 13. CDR1 is MDHEN and CDR2 is SYDVKM in the germline V gene. This CDR3 spans 16 amino acids. In DNA, the CDR3 is TGTGCCAGCAACCTCCCACAGGGGCTAGGAACCGGGGAGCTGTTTTTT. It yields the protein CASNLPQGLGTGELFF.

This clonotype was seen only once. The chain combines TRBV12-2 with TRBJ1-5; TRBD1 is taken as the D call from the table, unchecked against the DNA. TRBV12-2 is recorded as a pseudogene. The CDR3 is 15 amino acids. The CDR3 protein is CASRLGTEPWQPQHF. In nucleotides, the CDR3 is TGTGCAAGTCGCTTAGGCACGGAACCCTGGCAGCCCCAGCATTTT.

The chain recombines TRBV7-8 with TRBJ2-7, with 11 bases lining up with TRBD1. The ends lost 1 base at V and 6 bases at J; junction bases unmatched: 5. The CDR3 is 15 amino acids. In germline, CDR1 is SGHVS, CDR2 FQNEAQ. Written as DNA, the CDR3 is TGTGCCAGCAGCTTAGAGGGACAGGGGGTCGGCGAGCAGTACTTC. It specifies CASSLEGQGVGEQYF.

The chain couples TRBV5-6 to TRBJ2-7, with 7 bases identical to TRBD1. The CDR3 consists of 13 residues. The germline gives CDR1 SGHDT, CDR2 YYEEEE. V trimming: 0 bases; J trimming: 3 bases; junction bases outside the gene matches: 0. CDR3 residues: CASSLGTGYEQYF. The CDR3 DNA is TGTGCCAGCAGCTTGGGGACAGGCTACGAGCAGTACTTC.

This clonotype was counted only a few times. The chain has TRBV20-1 and TRBJ2-2; TRBD2 matches at 7 bases. Germline V gene lookup returns CDR1 DFQATT and CDR2 SNEGSKA (reference sequence). Losses at the gene ends were 5 bases for V and 4 bases for J; bases not matched to a gene: 1. This CDR3 is 12 amino acids long. The CDR3 DNA reads as TGCAGTGCTCCGGGGGGCACCGGGGAGCTGTTTTTT. The encoded protein is CSAPGGTGELFF.

The CDR3 loop reads CASSFTTWGNTEAFF. The CDR3 DNA follows: TGTGCCAGCAGCTTTACCACTTGGGGGAACACTGAAGCTTTCTTT. V usage is TRBV5-6 and J usage is TRBJ1-1; no reliable D call. Trimming took off 2 bases at V and 1 base at J, with 12 bases between the two ends. There are 15 residues in the CDR3. Germline V gene lookup returns CDR1 SGHDT and CDR2 YYEEEE.

The V gene is TRBV7-3, the J gene TRBJ2-1, with D possibly TRBD1 on 6 matching bases. Germline CDR1 and CDR2: SGHTA and FQGTGA. This CDR3 is built from 15 residues. Trimming pared 1 base from V and 3 bases from J, leaving 10 bases between. CDR3 coding DNA: TGTGCCAGCAGCTTAAATCAGGGGAGCTACAATGAGCAGTTCTTC. It encodes CASSLNQGSYNEQFF.

This rearrangement joins TRBV2 to TRBJ2-7; a weak D match, TRBD2 (6 bases). In germline, CDR1 is SNHLY, CDR2 FYNNEI. This CDR3 comprises 15 residues. The ends were cut back, 0 bases at V and 2 bases at J, with 11 bases in the middle. The CDR3 DNA reads TGTGCCAGCAGTGAAGCGTCCGGGACTCCCTACGAGCAGTACTTC. This translates into CASSEASGTPYEQYF.